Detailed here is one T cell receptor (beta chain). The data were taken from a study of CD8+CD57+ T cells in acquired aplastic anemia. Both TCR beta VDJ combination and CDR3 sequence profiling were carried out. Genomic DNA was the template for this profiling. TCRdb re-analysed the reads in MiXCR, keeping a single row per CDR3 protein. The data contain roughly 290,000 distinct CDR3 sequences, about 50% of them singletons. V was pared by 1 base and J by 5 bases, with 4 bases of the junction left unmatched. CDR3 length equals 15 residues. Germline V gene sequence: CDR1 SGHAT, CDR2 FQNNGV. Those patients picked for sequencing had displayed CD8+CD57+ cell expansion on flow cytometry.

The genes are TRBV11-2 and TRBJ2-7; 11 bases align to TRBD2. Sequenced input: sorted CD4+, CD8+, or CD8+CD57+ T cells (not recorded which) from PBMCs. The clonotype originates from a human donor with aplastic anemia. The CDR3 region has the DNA TGTGCCAGCAGCTTAGGGGGGGGACTAGCGGACGAGCAGTACTTC. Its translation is CASSLGGGLADEQYF.